The present T cell receptor (beta chain) was sequenced within a study of early T cells in non-severe SARS-CoV-2 infection. Study context: Sequencing was performed on bulk RNA from unsorted whole blood, leaving chains unpaired.

There are a few counts of this clonotype. Antigen specificity is unknown. General study points: There was a bias toward anti-spike CD8 responses in VDJdb matching, which missed private and CD4 specificities.

Individual cDNA molecules were tagged with unique molecular identifiers. TCRdb re-called the 5' RACE reads with MiXCR, one entry per CDR3 protein. The top ten hold 3.5% to 5% of the sample, which has fewer than 80,000 distinct CDR3 sequences, 12% seen once. Sequenced: whole blood. The sequence came from an adult who was a healthcare worker with PCR-confirmed SARS-CoV-2 infection or an uninfected control (not recorded which).

The CDR3 here is CASSLLGPSQGTEAFF. Here the CDR3 DNA reads TGTGCCAGCAGCTTGTTAGGGCCTTCCCAGGGCACTGAAGCTTTCTTT. V and J are TRBV5-4 and TRBJ1-1; a possible D gene is TRBD1 (5 bases). The CDR3 is 16 amino acids. Trimming removed 1 base from V and 4 bases from J, with 17 bases in between. Germline V gene lookup returns CDR1 SGHNT and CDR2 YYREEE (reference sequence).